These 7 T cell receptor beta chains were all obtained from the same sample, sequenced in a study of blood T cell repertoires in COVID-19 (dated by TCRdb to the early 2020s). Library creation used the immunoSEQ multiplex PCR assay. TCRdb took over this immuneACCESS table, retaining in-frame rearrangements with V and J assigned. Such tables are incomplete; in checked studies, under half of the missing clones stem from an unresolved V gene, and the remainder is unexplained. The sample table contains about 140,000 clones; only one count was recorded for about 82% of them. More than 3.5% of the sample rests with the top ten. Sequencing input: peripheral blood. Receptor source: a woman of 80 years or more with active or convalescent COVID-19.

V usage is TRBV28 and J usage is TRBJ1-4; no clear D. Germline V gene sequence: CDR1 MDHEN, CDR2 SYDVKM. V lost 3 bases and J 7 bases, leaving 6 bases between the germline ends. This CDR3 spans 12 amino acids. The CDR3 coding sequence is TGTGCCAGCAGTTTCTCCCCTGAAAAACTGTTTTTT. Protein product: CASSFSPEKLFF.

This clone was seen a handful of times. V and J are TRBV18 and TRBJ1-5; TRBD1 aligns across 7 bases. The CDR3 contains 14 residues. Trimming took 2 bases from V and 5 from J; bases not matched to a gene: 3. Germline V CDR1 and CDR2: KGHSH, LQKENI. The CDR3 is CASSPDRVDQPQHF. In nucleotides, the CDR3 is TGTGCCAGCTCACCAGACAGGGTGGATCAGCCCCAGCATTTT.

This chain joins TRBV5-6 and TRBJ2-2; 9 bases map to TRBD1. Germline V gives CDR1 SGHDT, CDR2 YYEEEE. The CDR3 has 13 residues. CDR3 nucleotides: TGTGCGGGGGGACAGGGGAACACCGGGGAGCTGTTTTTT. This translates into CAGGQGNTGELFF.

This clone came up a few times. The chain combines TRBV15 with TRBJ1-5; a possible D gene is TRBD1 (6 bases). V lost 5 bases, J lost 0 bases, and 14 bases lay in between. There are 16 residues in the CDR3. CDR1 is LNHNV and CDR2 is YYDKDF in the germline V gene (reference sequence). The CDR3 coding sequence is TGTGCCACCAGCCGTAGACAGGAGGTTAGCAATCAGCCCCAGCATTTT. Protein: CATSRRQEVSNQPQHF.

J is TRBJ2-2 and V is TRBV5-4, with 9 bases fitting TRBD1. The germline V gene encodes CDR1 SGHNT and CDR2 YYREEE (reference sequence). This CDR3 has 15 amino acids. Germline trimming cut 4 bases from V and 1 base from J; bases unmatched to any gene: 2. The CDR3 DNA sequence: TGTGCCAGCAGCGGACAGGGGAAGAACACCGGGGAGCTGTTTTTT. Translating gives CASSGQGKNTGELFF.

The rearrangement links TRBV7-3 to TRBJ1-2; D perhaps matches TRBD1 (5 bases). Germline values: CDR1 SGHTA, CDR2 FQGTGA. The germline V and J ends were trimmed by 6 bases and 1 base, with 15 bases remaining between them. This CDR3 comprises 15 residues. The CDR3, as DNA: TGTGCCAGCAGACCGTCCGCAGGGATTAACTATGGCTACACCTTC. Encoded protein: CASRPSAGINYGYTF.

This clone is a singleton in its sample. The CDR3 DNA reads TGTGCCAGCAGCTTGTATGGGACAGCTAACACCGGGGAGCTGTTTTTT. Its protein product is CASSLYGTANTGELFF. The chain links TRBV5-6 to TRBJ2-2; the match to TRBD1 covers 7 bases. Germline CDR1 reads SGHDT; CDR2 reads YYEEEE. The CDR3 extends over 16 amino acids. The junction had 5 bases not matched to a gene; V was cut back by 1 base and J by 2 bases.